This T cell receptor (beta chain) was profiled in a study of cytomegalovirus exposure and HLA in healthy donors. Study-level results: Associated with cytomegalovirus, according to the listing, were approximately 160 TCR beta chains. Most of the TCR beta V segments (in an earlier analysis) were productive either about 87% or about 30% of the time. An analysis that came later showed most CMV-associated TCR beta chains appearing HLA-restricted.

This cohort consisted of healthy bone marrow donors. This CDR3 spans 14 amino acids. Trimming left V 5 bases short and J 2 bases short, with 10 bases between. Germline V CDR1 and CDR2: SEHNR, FQNEAQ (reference sequence). As to this clone: Its antigen is as yet unknown.

The PCR had 60 Vbeta and 13 Jbeta primers. Profiled with immunoSEQ multiplex PCR; TCRdb holds only in-frame clones, not every one. The table has approximately 76,000 clones, under 85% seen once. The source is a woman in her forties in good health and CMV-seropositive. Sequenced: PBMCs. This chain joins TRBV7-9 and TRBJ1-3; TRBD1 might be the D (6 bases). The CDR3 nucleotides are TGTGCCAGCAGCCCACAGGGTGCTGGAAACACCATATATTTT. This codes for CASSPQGAGNTIYF.